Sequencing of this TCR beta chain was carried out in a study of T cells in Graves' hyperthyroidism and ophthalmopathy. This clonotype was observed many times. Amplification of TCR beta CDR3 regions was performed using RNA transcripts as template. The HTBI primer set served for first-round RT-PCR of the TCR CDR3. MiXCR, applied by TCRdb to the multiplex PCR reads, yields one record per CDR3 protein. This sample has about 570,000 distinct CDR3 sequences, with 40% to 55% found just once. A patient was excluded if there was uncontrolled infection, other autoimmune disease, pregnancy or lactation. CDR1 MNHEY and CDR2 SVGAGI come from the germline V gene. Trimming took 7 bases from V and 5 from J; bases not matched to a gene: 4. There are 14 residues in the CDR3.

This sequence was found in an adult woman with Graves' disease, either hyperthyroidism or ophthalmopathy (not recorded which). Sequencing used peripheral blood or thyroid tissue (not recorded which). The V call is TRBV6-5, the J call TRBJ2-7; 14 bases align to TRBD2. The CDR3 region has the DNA TGTGCCAGCACCCAGGGACTAGCGGGAGACGAGCAGTACTTC. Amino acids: CASTQGLAGDEQYF.